This T cell receptor (beta chain) was sequenced in a study of shared T cell receptors in the human thymus. Trimming took 5 bases from V and 4 from J; bases not matched to a gene: 15. The CDR3 has 17 residues. Germline CDR1 is MGHDK and CDR2 is SYGVNS. Assay used: immunoSEQ multiplex PCR; TCRdb lists only in-frame clones, some missing. The table records hundreds of thousands of clones, approximately 90% of them present only once. The sample also formed part of further work on human thymus T cells.

Input material: thymocytes. This rearrangement joins TRBV25-1 to TRBJ1-1; 8 bases map to TRBD1. The sequence came from a boy in the first two years of life with a congenital heart defect. The CDR3 DNA reads TGTGCCAGCAGTAGGGGATGGGTCAGGGGGCCGGTCACTGAAGCTTTCTTT. Amino acid sequence: CASSRGWVRGPVTEAFF.